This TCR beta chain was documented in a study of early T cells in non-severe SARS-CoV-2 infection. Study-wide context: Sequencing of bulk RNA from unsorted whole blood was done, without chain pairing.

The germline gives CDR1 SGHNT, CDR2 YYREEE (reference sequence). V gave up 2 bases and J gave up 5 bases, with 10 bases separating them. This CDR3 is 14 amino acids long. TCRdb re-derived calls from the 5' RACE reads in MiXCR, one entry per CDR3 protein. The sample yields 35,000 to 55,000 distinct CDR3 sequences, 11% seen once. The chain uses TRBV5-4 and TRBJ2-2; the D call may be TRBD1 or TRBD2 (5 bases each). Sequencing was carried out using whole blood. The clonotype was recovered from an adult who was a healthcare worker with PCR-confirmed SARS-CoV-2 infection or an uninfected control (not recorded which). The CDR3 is CASSFGGRTGELFF. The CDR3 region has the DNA TGTGCCAGCAGCTTTGGGGGAAGGACCGGGGAGCTGTTTTTT.